The 10 T cell receptor beta chains listed next were all sequenced from one sample in a study of blood T cell repertoires in COVID-19. Clones were read by immunoSEQ multiplex PCR, and TCRdb kept only the in-frame ones, dropping some. Of 100,000 to 150,000 clones in the sample, 65% to 90% were seen once. The specimen sequenced was peripheral blood. Source of these receptors: a woman older than 75 with acute or convalescent COVID-19.

The chain recombines TRBV5-1 with TRBJ1-2; possibly TRBD1 for D (6 bases). Trimming took 4 bases from V and 6 from J, leaving 13 bases between them. The CDR3 is 13 amino acids. Germline-derived CDR1 and CDR2 are SGHRS and YFSETQ. The CDR3 DNA reads TGCGCCAGCAGCCCCGGACAGTTAGATGGCTACACCTTC. Its protein product is CASSPGQLDGYTF.

The chain combines TRBV10-1 with TRBJ2-7; a possible D gene is TRBD1 (6 bases). Trimming left V 5 bases short and J 7 bases short, with 24 bases between. Germline V gene data show CDR1 as WNHNN and CDR2 as SYGVQD (reference sequence). The CDR3 extends over 16 amino acids. The CDR3 loop is CASSQNSTDRTLEQYV. The CDR3 DNA reads as TGCGCCAGCAGTCAAAACTCGACGGACAGAACCTTGGAGCAGTACGTC.

This chain links TRBV19 with TRBJ1-1, with D possibly matching TRBD1 (6 bases). Deletions cut 5 bases from V and 4 bases from J, with 14 bases between. Per the germline V gene, CDR1 is LNHDA and CDR2 is SQIVND (reference sequence). CDR3 length equals 14 residues. CDR3 in DNA: TGTGCCAGTAGTGTAACAGGGTTGGGCACTGAAGCTTTCTTT. Its protein product is CASSVTGLGTEAFF.

This rearrangement joins TRBV27 to TRBJ2-3; the match to TRBD2 covers 8 bases. CDR1 MNHEY and CDR2 SMNVEV come from the germline V gene (reference sequence). This CDR3 is 15 amino acids long. With 5 bases clipped from V and 1 base from J, the junction kept 5 bases outside the gene matches. The DNA for the CDR3 is TGTGCCAGCAGTCTCAAAGCGGGGGGCACAGATACGCAGTATTTT. Its translation is CASSLKAGGTDTQYF.

The count of this clone is one. V usage is TRBV9 and J usage is TRBJ1-4; TRBD1 aligns across 9 bases. This CDR3 is 14 amino acids long. The germline V gene encodes CDR1 SGDLS and CDR2 YYNGEE. V was pared by 3 bases and J by 11 bases, with 8 bases of the junction left unmatched. CDR3 sequence (DNA): TGTGCCAGCAGCGCCGACAGGGGGTCCGGGAAACTGTTTTTT. This translates into CASSADRGSGKLFF.

The chain has TRBV11-2 and TRBJ1-1, with unresolved D. V lost 8 bases and J lost 0, with 10 bases in between. The CDR3 is 13 amino acids. The germline CDR1 and CDR2 sequences are SGHAT and FQNNGV. The CDR3 region has the DNA TGTGCCAGCGGGGAGGGAATGAACACTGAAGCTTTCTTT. Protein sequence: CASGEGMNTEAFF.

The rearrangement joins TRBV15 to TRBJ1-2; D remains ambiguous. CDR3 length: 12 residues. Trimming removed 1 base from V and 8 bases from J, with 8 bases in between. Germline-derived CDR1 and CDR2 are LNHNV and YYDKDF (reference sequence). The CDR3 DNA is TGTGCCACCAGCAGAGTCGTACAGGGCTACACCTTC. Encoded protein: CATSRVVQGYTF.

This chain connects TRBV6-1 to TRBJ2-4; a possible D gene is TRBD2 (5 bases). CDR3 size: 14 residues. CDR1 MNHNS and CDR2 SASEGT come from the germline V gene. Trimming stripped 2 bases from V and 6 bases from J, with 11 bases between. CDR3 coding DNA: TGTGCCAGCAGTGAAACCCCCGGACTAAACATTCAGTACTTC. Its translation: CASSETPGLNIQYF.

The rearrangement joins TRBV7-8 to TRBJ1-3; D gene ambiguous. The CDR3 runs to 15 residues. CDR1 and CDR2 (germline): SGHVS, FQNEAQ. Deletions cut 5 bases from V and 0 bases from J, with 11 bases between. CDR3 coding DNA: TGTGCCAGCAGCCCGGCGGAAAGCTCTGGAAACACCATATATTTT. Protein sequence: CASSPAESSGNTIYF.

The rearrangement uses TRBV5-1 and TRBJ1-1, with a possible D match to TRBD1 (6 bases). The V end was cut by 3 bases, the J end by 0 bases, with 12 bases between. This CDR3 has 15 residues. Per the germline V gene, CDR1 is SGHRS and CDR2 is YFSETQ. The CDR3 is CASSSTGHLNTEAFF. The CDR3 DNA is TGCGCCAGCAGCTCTACGGGACATTTGAACACTGAAGCTTTCTTT.